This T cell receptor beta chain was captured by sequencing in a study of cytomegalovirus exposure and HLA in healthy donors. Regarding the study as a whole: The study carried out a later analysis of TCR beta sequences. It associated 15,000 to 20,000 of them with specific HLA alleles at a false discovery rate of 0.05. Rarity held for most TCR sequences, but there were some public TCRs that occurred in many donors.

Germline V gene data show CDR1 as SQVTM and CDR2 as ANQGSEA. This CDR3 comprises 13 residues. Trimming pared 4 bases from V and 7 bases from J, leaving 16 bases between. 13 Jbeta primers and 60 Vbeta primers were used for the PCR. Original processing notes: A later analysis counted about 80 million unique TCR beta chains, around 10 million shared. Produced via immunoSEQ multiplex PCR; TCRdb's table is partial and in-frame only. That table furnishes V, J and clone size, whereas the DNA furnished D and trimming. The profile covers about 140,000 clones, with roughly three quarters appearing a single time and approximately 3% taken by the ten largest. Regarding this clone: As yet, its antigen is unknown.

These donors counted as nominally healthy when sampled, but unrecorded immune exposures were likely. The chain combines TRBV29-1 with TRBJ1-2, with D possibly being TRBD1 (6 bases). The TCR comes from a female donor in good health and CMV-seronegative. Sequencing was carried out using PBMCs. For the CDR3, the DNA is TGCAGCGTTGCCCCATACAGGGAAAGTGGCTACACCTTC. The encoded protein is CSVAPYRESGYTF.